The 30 T cell receptor beta chains below all came from one sample that was sequenced in a study of HIV-infected patients and healthy controls. TCRdb fed the 5' RACE reads into MiXCR, producing one record per CDR3 protein. The sample shows about 64,000 distinct CDR3 sequences, roughly 21% of them seen only once. Sequencing input: CD4+ T cells from blood. The receptors were sampled from a human donor in good health.

The V call is TRBV10-3, the J call TRBJ1-3; D gene uncertain. Germline lookup yields CDR1 ENHRY and CDR2 SYGVKD. V lost 10 bases and J lost 1, with 23 bases in between. CDR3 length: 17 amino acids. The CDR3 region is CATNAAGQAGSGNTIYF. The CDR3 DNA reads as TGTGCCACCAACGCCGCCGGTCAAGCCGGATCTGGAAACACCATATATTTT.

This chain connects TRBV20-1 to TRBJ1-4; D unresolved. The CDR3 loop spans 16 amino acids. Germline V gene lookup returns CDR1 DFQATT and CDR2 SNEGSKA (reference sequence). V shed 1 base and J shed 0 bases, with 12 bases lying between them. CDR3 in amino acids: CSARVSGDSTNEKLFF. The CDR3 DNA reads as TGCAGTGCTAGAGTCTCGGGAGATTCAACTAATGAAAAACTGTTTTTT.

V gene TRBV6-5 combines with J gene TRBJ1-2; 7 nucleotides align to TRBD1. This CDR3 has 14 amino acids. Trimming cost V 7 bases and J 0 bases; bases outside gene matches: 5. Germline CDR1 reads MNHEY; CDR2 reads SVGAGI. As DNA, the CDR3 is TGTGCCAGCACTAGACAGGGAACTAACTATGGCTACACCTTC. Amino acids: CASTRQGTNYGYTF.

In its sample, this clonotype was seen many times. The V and J genes are TRBV12-3 or TRBV12-4 and TRBJ2-7; TRBD1 might be the D (5 bases). The CDR3 is 12 residues long. V was clipped by 6 bases and J by 1 base, with 7 bases between them. CDR3 amino acids: CASRRQSYEQYF. CDR3 DNA: TGTGCCAGCAGGCGACAGTCCTACGAGCAGTACTTC.

This clonotype was seen a few times. The chain joins TRBV7-9 to TRBJ1-2, with D perhaps TRBD1 (6 bases). V was pared by 8 bases and J by 7 bases, with 14 bases between. In germline, CDR1 is SEHNR, CDR2 FQNEAQ (reference sequence). The CDR3 is made up of 12 amino acids. The CDR3 region has the DNA TGTGCCAGCGAACCGGGGGGCTTTGGCTACACCTTC. Its protein is CASEPGGFGYTF.

This clonotype was found a few times. The chain joins TRBV20-1 to TRBJ1-5, with no clear D. Trimming removed 0 bases at V and 4 bases at J, with 13 bases between. CDR3 length equals 15 residues. Germline CDR1 is DFQATT and CDR2 is SNEGSKA (reference sequence). CDR3 sequence: CSARDSATGNQPQHF. In DNA form, the CDR3 reads TGCAGTGCTAGAGATTCGGCGACGGGTAATCAGCCCCAGCATTTT.

The DNA of the CDR3 is TGTGCCAGCAGCCGTATACAGGGTGACACCGGGGAGCTGTTTTTT. Translating gives CASSRIQGDTGELFF. The V call is TRBV14, the J call TRBJ2-2, with D possibly TRBD1 on 6 matching bases. The V and J ends lost 4 bases and 3 bases respectively, with 12 bases between them. The CDR3 is 15 residues long. The germline V gene encodes CDR1 SGHDN and CDR2 FVKESK. Full variable domain (missing parts from reference TRBV14 and TRBJ2-2): EAGVTQFPSHSVIEKGQTVTLRCDPISGHDNLYWYRRVMGKEIKFLLHFVKESKQDESGMPNNRFLAERTGGTYSTLKVQPAELEDSGVYFCASSRIQGDTGELFFGEGSRLTVL.

This clonotype was detected ten times or more. This rearrangement joins TRBV14 to TRBJ1-2; 9 nucleotides align to TRBD1. Germline V CDR1 and CDR2: SGHDN, FVKESK. The CDR3 covers 15 residues. V lost 3 bases, J lost 8 bases, and 10 bases stayed unmatched. The CDR3: CASSHTGGVVRGYTF. The CDR3 nucleotides read TGTGCCAGCAGCCATACAGGGGGCGTTGTTCGGGGCTACACCTTC.

The chain couples TRBV12-3 or TRBV12-4 to TRBJ2-2; D is ambiguous. This CDR3 is 12 amino acids long. V dropped 5 bases and J dropped 5 bases, with 6 bases sitting between them. The CDR3 reads CASSRVTGELFF. Here the CDR3 DNA reads TGTGCCAGCAGTCGGGTGACCGGGGAGCTGTTTTTT.

This chain links TRBV19 with TRBJ1-1; 7 nucleotides align to TRBD1. The CDR3 totals 15 residues. V was clipped by 5 bases and J by 8 bases; unmatched bases: 14. Germline V gives CDR1 LNHDA, CDR2 SQIVND (reference sequence). This CDR3 reads CASSVATGRRKEAFF. The DNA of the CDR3 is TGTGCCAGTAGTGTCGCGACAGGGCGTCGTAAAGAAGCTTTCTTT.

V usage is TRBV6-1 and J usage is TRBJ2-1, with a weak D call TRBD2 (5 bases). CDR3 length: 16 residues. Trimming stripped 3 bases from V and 4 bases from J, with 16 bases between. Germline V gene lookup returns CDR1 MNHNS and CDR2 SASEGT. CDR3 in DNA: TGTGCCAGCAGTGAGAGGGATCGCGGAGGTTACAATGAGCAGTTCTTC. Its translation: CASSERDRGGYNEQFF.

The chain couples TRBV7-3 to TRBJ2-3, with 15 bases fitting TRBD2. The V gene's germline CDR1 is SGHTA and CDR2 FQGTGA. With V trimmed by 5 bases and J by 5 bases, 8 bases remained unmatched. The CDR3 has 17 residues. CDR3 in DNA: TGTGCCAGCAGCGGACGGACTAGCGGGAGGGGAATAGATACGCAGTATTTT. It is translated as CASSGRTSGRGIDTQYF.

This clonotype showed up just a few times. The chain uses TRBV2 and TRBJ2-5, with D perhaps TRBD1 or TRBD2 (6 bases each). This CDR3 has 13 residues. V gave up 8 bases and J gave up 2 bases, with 12 bases separating them. Germline V gene lookup returns CDR1 SNHLY and CDR2 FYNNEI. The CDR3, as DNA: TGTGCCAGCCGGAGGGGGGAGCAAGAGACCCAGTACTTC. It is translated as CASRRGEQETQYF.

This clonotype was recorded at least ten times. CDR3 region: CASSTREYQNTEAFF. The CDR3 nucleotides read TGTGCCAGCAGTACACGAGAATATCAGAACACTGAAGCTTTCTTT. V and J are TRBV25-1 and TRBJ1-1; no clear D. Per germline, CDR1 MGHDK and CDR2 SYGVNS. The ends were cut back, 5 bases at V and 1 base at J, with 14 bases in the middle. The CDR3 loop spans 15 amino acids.

This clonotype was found a few times. J is TRBJ2-3 and V is TRBV12-3 or TRBV12-4; D gene unclear. There are 14 residues in the CDR3. V shed 5 bases and J shed 0 bases, with 9 bases lying between them. The DNA for the CDR3 is TGTGCCAGCAGTCCCTTGCGAAGCACAGATACGCAGTATTTT. It encodes CASSPLRSTDTQYF.

This clonotype appeared many times. J is TRBJ2-2 and V is TRBV10-3; perhaps TRBD2 as D (6 bases). Trimming cost V 10 bases and J 5 bases, with 11 bases left between them. There are 12 residues in the CDR3. Germline loops: CDR1 ENHRY, CDR2 SYGVKD. CDR3 loop: CATQGGTGELFF. In DNA form, the CDR3 reads TGTGCCACTCAGGGAGGAACCGGGGAGCTGTTTTTT.

The rearrangement uses TRBV5-5 and TRBJ2-7; D is unclear. CDR1 is SGHKS, CDR2 YYEKEE, per germline (reference sequence). Trimming removed 0 bases at V and 0 bases at J, with 10 bases between. The CDR3 runs to 15 residues. The CDR3, as DNA: TGTGCCAGCAGCTTGGGGCAGCCGAGCTCCTACGAGCAGTACTTC. Translating it yields CASSLGQPSSYEQYF.

In this sample, this clonotype turned up a few times. This chain uses TRBV27 with TRBJ2-7; 8 bases map to TRBD1. V lost 6 bases, J lost 2 bases, and 3 bases stayed unmatched. CDR1 and CDR2 from the germline V gene are MNHEY and SMNVEV (reference sequence). The CDR3 loop spans 13 amino acids. CDR3 residues: CASRSDRAYEQYF. In nucleotides, the CDR3 is TGTGCCAGCAGGTCGGACAGGGCCTACGAGCAGTACTTC.

The V call is TRBV18, the J call TRBJ2-5; no firm D call. The CDR3 contains 12 residues. Germline V gene sequence: CDR1 KGHSH, CDR2 LQKENI. V was pared by 3 bases and J by 5 bases, with 7 bases between. Here the CDR3 reads CASSPPVETQYF. CDR3 DNA: TGTGCCAGCTCACCCCCCGTGGAGACCCAGTACTTC.

This chain links TRBV18 with TRBJ1-6; TRBD1 matches at 7 bases. The CDR3 is 16 amino acids. Germline CDR1 KGHSH, CDR2 LQKENI. V was pared by 5 bases and J by 5 bases, with 9 bases of the junction left unmatched. CDR3 protein: CASSTGAFTDNSPLHF. In DNA form, the CDR3 reads TGTGCCAGCTCAACAGGGGCATTCACGGATAATTCACCCCTCCACTTT.

This chain connects TRBV5-1 to TRBJ2-5, with 12 bases fitting TRBD2. Germline lookup yields CDR1 SGHRS and CDR2 YFSETQ. The CDR3 is 16 amino acids. Trimming took 3 bases from V and 0 from J; bases not matched to a gene: 3. CDR3: CASSWRLAGDQETQYF. CDR3 in DNA: TGCGCCAGCAGCTGGAGACTAGCGGGGGACCAAGAGACCCAGTACTTC.

The table lists this clonotype with a few counts. This chain joins TRBV7-2 and TRBJ1-1; D call uncertain. The V gene lost 1 base and the J gene lost 1 base, with 4 bases spanning the gap. The length of the CDR3 is 13 residues. Germline loops: CDR1 SGHTA, CDR2 FQGNSA. The CDR3 bases are TGTGCCAGCAGCTTAGACGAGAACACTGAAGCTTTCTTT. It specifies CASSLDENTEAFF.

This clonotype has a count of ten or more. The chain has TRBV18 and TRBJ1-5, with D maybe TRBD1 (5 bases). Germline V gives CDR1 KGHSH, CDR2 LQKENI. There are 15 residues in the CDR3. Between the trimmed V and J ends, which lost 6 bases and 5 bases, there was a span of 17 bases. CDR3 nucleotides: TGTGCCAGCTCCTTATCACAGGCAAGCCATCAGCCCCAGCATTTT. Translated, it gives CASSLSQASHQPQHF.

This clonotype was detected a few times. The chain carries TRBV14 and TRBJ2-7; D is perhaps TRBD1 or TRBD2 (5 bases each). The CDR3 covers 15 residues. Trimming pared 0 bases from V and 2 bases from J, leaving 11 bases between. Germline lookup yields CDR1 SGHDN and CDR2 FVKESK. CDR3 sequence reads: CASSQDYGTAYEQYF. CDR3 coding DNA: TGTGCCAGCAGCCAAGATTATGGGACCGCCTACGAGCAGTACTTC.

There are many counts of this clonotype. V usage is TRBV2 and J usage is TRBJ2-7; TRBD1 matches at 8 bases. The CDR3 totals 15 residues. Losses at the gene ends were 3 bases for V and 2 bases for J; bases not matched to a gene: 6. CDR1 is SNHLY, CDR2 FYNNEI, per germline. CDR3 in DNA: TGTGCCAGCAGTGACCTCGGGACAGGACCCTACGAGCAGTACTTC. It is translated as CASSDLGTGPYEQYF.

This clonotype was counted between two and nine times. This sequence joins TRBV5-6 and TRBJ2-3; possible D gene TRBD1, 6 bases. CDR1 SGHDT and CDR2 YYEEEE come from the germline V gene. The CDR3 contains 14 residues. The V and J ends lost 4 bases and 3 bases respectively, with 12 bases between them. CDR3 sequence: CASSVRGFTDTQYF. For the CDR3, the DNA is TGTGCCAGCAGCGTAAGGGGGTTTACAGATACGCAGTATTTT.

The sample holds many counts of this clonotype. The chain has TRBV7-9 and TRBJ1-2; a possible D gene is TRBD1 (6 bases). The CDR3 is made up of 13 amino acids. Germline V lookup: CDR1 SEHNR, CDR2 FQNEAQ (reference sequence). Trimming shortened V by 5 bases and J by 6 bases, and 13 bases separated the two germline ends. CDR3 DNA sequence: TGTGCCAGCAGCCCCACAGGGAGCGATGGCTACACCTTC. This gives the protein CASSPTGSDGYTF.

In this sample, this clonotype turned up a few times. This sequence joins TRBV12-3 or TRBV12-4 and TRBJ1-2, with TRBD1 identical over 7 bases. Trimming removed 5 bases from V and 6 bases from J; junction bases left unmatched: 6. This CDR3 has 13 amino acids. The CDR3 bases are TGTGCCAGCAGTCCCCGGACAGGCCATGGCTACACCTTC. Protein: CASSPRTGHGYTF.

At least ten counts were recorded for this clonotype. The rearrangement joins TRBV12-5 to TRBJ1-5; D remains unclear. Per germline, CDR1 LGHNT and CDR2 FRNRAP. There are 10 residues in the CDR3. The V end lost 7 bases, the J end lost 4 bases, and 2 bases lay between the germline ends. The chain's CDR3 is CASANQPQHF. The CDR3 DNA follows: TGTGCTAGTGCTAATCAGCCCCAGCATTTT.

This clonotype showed up many times. The chain employs TRBV20-1 and TRBJ2-7; weak D call: TRBD2 (5 bases). The CDR3 spans 12 residues. Trimming removed 1 base at V and 6 bases at J, with 10 bases between. The germline V gene has CDR1 DFQATT and CDR2 SNEGSKA (reference sequence). Written as DNA, the CDR3 is TGCAGTGCTAGAGTTCCGGCGGGCGAGCAGTACTTC. It codes for CSARVPAGEQYF.